The 23 T cell receptor beta chains listed next were all sequenced from one sample in a study of T-cell reconstitution after alpha-beta-depleted transplantation in children. Preparing the TCRbeta library involved the use of unique molecular identifiers. TCRdb called the PCR reads again in MiXCR, with one record for every CDR3 protein. This table holds about 610,000 distinct CDR3 sequences, about 11% found once. Sample: PBMCs from the stem cell graft donor, taken from the stem cell graft. These receptors originate from a human donor who donated a stem cell graft to a child with acute myeloid leukemia.

This clonotype occurred a few times. V is TRBV20-1 and J is TRBJ2-1; the D gene is possibly TRBD2 (5 bases). The ends were cut back, 6 bases at V and 3 bases at J, with 15 bases in the middle. This CDR3 is 14 amino acids long. Germline-derived CDR1 and CDR2 are DFQATT and SNEGSKA (reference sequence). CDR3 residues: CSAPGLEYYNEQFF. The DNA of the CDR3 is TGCAGTGCCCCCGGACTCGAATACTACAATGAGCAGTTCTTC.

The chain has TRBV3-1 and TRBJ2-7; 8 nucleotides match TRBD1. J lost 2 bases, V lost 1 base, and 1 base had no gene match. CDR1 and CDR2 from the germline V gene are LGHDT and YNNKEL (reference sequence). The CDR3 is 14 amino acids. CDR3 protein: CASSQARGPYEQYF. DNA of the CDR3: TGTGCCAGCAGCCAAGCCAGGGGGCCCTACGAGCAGTACTTC.

This clonotype showed up just a few times. The chain recombines TRBV3-1 with TRBJ1-1; D call uncertain. Germline V gene lookup returns CDR1 LGHDT and CDR2 YNNKEL (reference sequence). The germline V and J ends were trimmed by 1 base and 4 bases, with 13 bases remaining between them. This CDR3 spans 15 amino acids. The CDR3 region is CASSQGGEGGTEAFF. The CDR3 DNA sequence: TGTGCCAGCAGCCAAGGCGGAGAGGGAGGCACTGAAGCTTTCTTT.

This chain connects TRBV10-3 to TRBJ2-7; possibly TRBD2 for D (6 bases). CDR1 and CDR2 from the germline V gene are ENHRY and SYGVKD. The CDR3 totals 14 residues. The ends were cut back, 7 bases at V and 0 bases at J, with 13 bases in the middle. The DNA of the CDR3 is TGTGCCATCAAACGGACTATGGTCTCCTACGAGCAGTACTTC. Its translation is CAIKRTMVSYEQYF.

This clonotype was detected many times. The chain links TRBV29-1 to TRBJ2-3; tentatively, D is TRBD1 or TRBD2 (5 bases each). Germline V lookup: CDR1 SQVTM, CDR2 ANQGSEA. The CDR3 loop spans 12 amino acids. V shed 5 bases and J shed 2 bases, with 8 bases lying between them. In DNA form, the CDR3 reads TGCAGCGTTCGGGGCACCACAGATACGCAGTATTTT. This sequence encodes CSVRGTTDTQYF.

This clonotype was counted between two and nine times. V and J are TRBV30 and TRBJ2-1; D is perhaps TRBD2 (5 bases). Trimming shortened V by 5 bases and J by 1 base, and 15 bases separated the two germline ends. Per germline, CDR1 GTSNPN and CDR2 SVGIG (reference sequence). This CDR3 comprises 15 residues. The DNA of the CDR3 is TGTGCCTGGTCAGCTGGAAGCGGTTCCTACAATGAGCAGTTCTTC. Its protein is CAWSAGSGSYNEQFF.

V and J are TRBV20-1 and TRBJ1-1; D ambiguous. The CDR3 is 12 residues long. Germline CDR1 is DFQATT and CDR2 is SNEGSKA (reference sequence). The V end was cut by 2 bases, the J end by 3 bases, with 7 bases between. The CDR3 is CSARNGDTEAFF. The CDR3 DNA is TGCAGTGCTAGAAACGGAGACACTGAAGCTTTCTTT.

This clonotype has ten or more counts. This chain uses TRBV12-3 or TRBV12-4 with TRBJ2-5; the D is unclear. CDR3 size: 15 residues. The germline V and J ends were trimmed by 3 bases and 1 base, with 12 bases remaining between them. In DNA, the CDR3 is TGTGCCAGCAGTTTTTATGGCAGCACCCAAGAGACCCAGTACTTC. Translating gives CASSFYGSTQETQYF.

Many counts were recorded for this clonotype. This sequence joins TRBV5-7 and TRBJ2-7; D is possibly TRBD1 or TRBD2 (5 bases each). TRBV5-7 is assigned to the ORF class and has an uncertain function. The CDR3 runs 16 residues. The ends were cut back, 3 bases at V and 5 bases at J, with 21 bases in the middle. CDR3 sequence (DNA): TGTGCCAGCAGCTATGAGGGGCACAAGAACGTCCACGAGCAGTACTTC. Its translation: CASSYEGHKNVHEQYF.

This chain uses TRBV27 with TRBJ2-2; tentatively, D is TRBD1 (5 bases). Per the germline V gene, CDR1 is MNHEY and CDR2 is SMNVEV (reference sequence). V was trimmed by 2 bases and J by 0 bases, leaving 16 bases between them. There are 18 residues in the CDR3. The CDR3 protein is CASSLRQGSFANTGELFF. The CDR3 DNA follows: TGTGCCAGCAGTTTACGGCAGGGTAGTTTCGCGAACACCGGGGAGCTGTTTTTT.

There are many counts of this clonotype. V gene TRBV12-3 or TRBV12-4 combines with J gene TRBJ2-5; D call uncertain. The V gene lost 2 bases and the J gene lost 0 bases, with 1 base spanning the gap. There are 12 residues in the CDR3. The CDR3 nucleotides are TGTGCCAGCAGTTTACACCAAGAGACCCAGTACTTC. Translated: CASSLHQETQYF.

The genes are TRBV4-3 and TRBJ2-1, with a tentative D call TRBD2 (5 bases). The CDR3 spans 13 residues. The germline gives CDR1 LGHNA, CDR2 YSLEER. V lost 1 base, J lost 5 bases, and 6 bases lay in between. The CDR3 DNA sequence: TGCGCCAGCAGCCAAGCCGGGGACAATGAGCAGTTCTTC. It yields the protein CASSQAGDNEQFF.

This clonotype was seen at least ten times. The chain uses TRBV7-9 and TRBJ2-7; 7 nucleotides match TRBD1. The CDR3 loop spans 14 amino acids. Germline values: CDR1 SEHNR, CDR2 FQNEAQ (reference sequence). Losses at the gene ends were 5 bases for V and 1 base for J; bases not matched to a gene: 5. The CDR3 region has the DNA TGTGCCAGCAGCCGAGAGGGACAGTCCTACGAGCAGTACTTC. It yields the protein CASSREGQSYEQYF.

This clonotype has just a few counts. The chain joins TRBV5-5 to TRBJ2-4, with D hard to call. The CDR3 spans 16 residues. The ends were cut back, 4 bases at V and 1 base at J, with 15 bases in the middle. Germline V gene sequence: CDR1 SGHKS, CDR2 YYEKEE (reference sequence). The CDR3: CASSEQSFRAKNIQYF. DNA for the CDR3: TGTGCCAGCAGCGAACAGAGTTTCAGGGCCAAAAACATTCAGTACTTC.

This clonotype occurred many times. The chain is built from TRBV7-6 and TRBJ1-4, with D perhaps TRBD1 (6 bases). The CDR3 has 17 residues. Germline V gives CDR1 SGHVS, CDR2 FNYEAQ. V lost 5 bases and J lost 7, with 23 bases in between. The CDR3 spells CASSSISGTSQIEKLFF. CDR3 DNA sequence: TGTGCCAGCAGCAGTATCTCCGGGACAAGCCAGATTGAAAAACTGTTTTTT. The full variable domain, its missing parts supplied by reference TRBV7-6 and TRBJ1-4, is GAGVSQSPRYKVTKRGQDVALRCDPISGHVSLYWYRQALGQGPEFLTYFNYEAQQDKSGLPNDRFSAERPEGSISTLTIQRTEQRDSAMYRCASSSISGTSQIEKLFFGSGTQLSVL.

The CDR3 loop reads CSVRGQGAMGANVLTF. The DNA for the CDR3 is TGCAGCGTCCGGGGACAGGGGGCGATGGGGGCCAACGTCCTGACTTTC. V is TRBV29-1 and J is TRBJ2-6; TRBD1 agrees at 12 bases. V lost 6 bases, J lost 4 bases, and 7 bases stayed unmatched. Germline lookup yields CDR1 SQVTM and CDR2 ANQGSEA. The CDR3 extends over 16 amino acids.

Ten or more counts support this clonotype. The V gene is TRBV5-1, the J gene TRBJ2-1; the D is unclear. V shed 9 bases and J shed 3 bases, with 19 bases lying between them. Germline V CDR1 and CDR2: SGHRS, YFSETQ. This CDR3 spans 15 amino acids. CDR3 loop: CATRREQLNYNEQFF. The CDR3 coding sequence is TGCGCCACCCGAAGGGAACAGTTAAACTACAATGAGCAGTTCTTC.

The rearrangement joins TRBV7-2 to TRBJ2-5; D possibly matches TRBD1 or TRBD2 (6 bases each). This CDR3 comprises 15 residues. Germline loops: CDR1 SGHTA, CDR2 FQGNSA. The germline V and J ends were trimmed by 5 bases and 3 bases, with 16 bases remaining between them. CDR3 loop: CASSRGLRVEETQYF. The DNA of the CDR3 is TGTGCCAGCAGCCGGGGGCTCAGGGTGGAAGAGACCCAGTACTTC.

This clonotype was seen ten or more times. The genes are TRBV5-1 and TRBJ2-1, with 9 bases lining up with TRBD2. Germline V lookup: CDR1 SGHRS, CDR2 YFSETQ. With 1 base clipped from V and 6 bases from J, the junction kept 5 bases outside the gene matches. The CDR3 spans 15 residues. Here the CDR3 reads CASSLSLAGFNEQFF. CDR3 coding DNA: TGCGCCAGCAGCTTGAGTCTAGCGGGATTCAATGAGCAGTTCTTC. The entire variable domain, with the rest obtained from reference TRBV5-1 and TRBJ2-1, is as follows: KAGVTQTPRYLIKTRGQQVTLSCSPISGHRSVSWYQQTPGQGLQFLFEYFSETQRNKGNFPGRFSGRQFSNSRSEMNVSTLELGDSALYLCASSLSLAGFNEQFFGPGTRLTVL.

This clonotype was seen only a few times. The rearrangement links TRBV7-9 to TRBJ1-6; possible D gene TRBD1, 6 bases. V gave up 4 bases and J gave up 10 bases, with 14 bases separating them. The CDR3 length is 14 residues. CDR1 is SEHNR and CDR2 is FQNEAQ in the germline V gene (reference sequence). The CDR3 coding sequence is TGTGCCAGCAGCTCCCGGGACAAGTGGTCACCCCTCCACTTT. Translation: CASSSRDKWSPLHF.

The rearrangement joins TRBV6-5 to TRBJ2-3; the D is unclear. The CDR3 has 14 residues. The germline V gene encodes CDR1 MNHEY and CDR2 SVGAGI. With 2 bases removed from V and 1 base from J, the gap between germline ends came to 7 bases. This CDR3 is CASSYGPGTDTQYF. The CDR3 region has the DNA TGTGCCAGCAGTTACGGACCGGGCACAGATACGCAGTATTTT.

This clonotype was counted ten times or more. This sequence joins TRBV20-1 and TRBJ2-3; 10 bases are shared with TRBD1. Looked up from germline, CDR1 is DFQATT and CDR2 is SNEGSKA (reference sequence). This CDR3 is built from 15 residues. The CDR3 spells CSVQDRGPRGDTQYF. The DNA of the CDR3 is TGCAGCGTCCAAGACAGGGGGCCTCGAGGGGATACGCAGTATTTT.

In DNA, the CDR3 is TGTGCCAGCAGCGGACCCCCCGGGCTAGCGGGATTCTCCTACGAGCAGTACTTC. Translating it yields CASSGPPGLAGFSYEQYF. The chain joins TRBV11-2 to TRBJ2-7; TRBD2 matches at 9 bases. CDR3 length: 18 amino acids. Germline V lookup: CDR1 SGHAT, CDR2 FQNNGV. J lost 0 bases, V lost 5 bases, and 14 bases had no gene match.